The T cell receptor (beta chain) described here comes from a study of blood T cell repertoires in COVID-19. Study details: There were acute and convalescent COVID-19 samples, and they came from the United States, Italy and Spain. PBMCs, B-cell-depleted T cells, or T cells provided the cDNA or gDNA that made up the material.

As originally analysed: It was from reference gene primer amplification that nucleated cell counts were estimated. Libraries were prepared by immunoSEQ multiplex PCR; TCRdb keeps only in-frame clonotypes and omits some of them. V and J calls and clone size are copied from that table; D and trimming were computed from the DNA. There are roughly 250,000 clones in the sample; approximately 81% occur only once, and just under 1% lies in the top ten. This CDR3 is built from 13 residues. V was shortened by 7 bases and J by 5 bases, with 15 bases between the two germline ends. The germline gives CDR1 MNHEY, CDR2 SVGAGI.

The sequenced sample consisted of peripheral blood. V and J are TRBV6-5 and TRBJ2-7; no definite D call. The TCR was taken from a man aged 40-55 years with acute or convalescent COVID-19. Here the CDR3 reads CASMNGKSNEQYF. Written as DNA, the CDR3 is TGTGCCAGCATGAATGGCAAGTCAAACGAGCAGTACTTC.